The 27 T cell receptor beta chains given below trace back to one sample, sequenced in a study of T cells in narcolepsy. The table came from immunoSEQ multiplex PCR; TCRdb's copy has only in-frame clones and leaves some out. The sample includes fewer than 30,000 clones, more than 80% seen only once; the top ten take under 1.5%. The specimen was CD45RA- memory CD4+ T cells from PBMCs. These receptor sequences come from a human donor with narcolepsy.

The chain uses TRBV18 and TRBJ2-4; 7 bases map to TRBD1. The germline gives CDR1 KGHSH, CDR2 LQKENI. CDR3 length: 20 amino acids. V was pared by 0 bases and J by 6 bases, with 20 bases of the junction left unmatched. The CDR3, as DNA: TGTGCCAGCTCACCACCGATTGTATTTAGGAAACAGGGGAGTGGAAACATTCAGTACTTC. Its translation: CASSPPIVFRKQGSGNIQYF.

The chain has TRBV11-3 and TRBJ2-2; TRBD1 is a possible D gene (6 bases). CDR3 length equals 15 residues. Germline V gene data show CDR1 as SGHNT and CDR2 as YENEEA. The germline V and J ends were trimmed by 1 base and 3 bases, with 9 bases remaining between them. The DNA of the CDR3 is TGTGCCAGCAGCTTAGGGACAGCCTACACCGGGGAGCTGTTTTTT. Residues: CASSLGTAYTGELFF.

The V and J genes are TRBV7-2 and TRBJ2-7; 9 positions agree with TRBD2. Germline CDR1 and CDR2: SGHTA and FQGNSA. The V and J ends lost 1 base and 3 bases, in that order; junction bases with no gene match: 7. This CDR3 comprises 16 residues. This chain's CDR3 is CASSLVGGRALYEQYF. The DNA for the CDR3 is TGTGCCAGCAGCTTAGTGGGCGGGAGGGCCCTCTACGAGCAGTACTTC. The full variable domain, its missing parts supplied by reference TRBV7-2 and TRBJ2-7, is GAGVSQSPSNKVTEKGKDVELRCDPISGHTALYWYRQSLGQGLEFLIYFQGNSAPDKSGLPSDRFSAERTGGSVSTLTIQRTQQEDSAVYLCASSLVGGRALYEQYFGPGTRLTVT.

The CDR3 sequence: CASSVGFQGGYTF. As DNA, the CDR3 is TGTGCCAGCAGCGTAGGGTTTCAGGGAGGCTACACCTTC. The V and J genes are TRBV9 and TRBJ1-2; D possibly corresponds to TRBD1 (5 bases). Germline lookup yields CDR1 SGDLS and CDR2 YYNGEE. This CDR3 contains 13 residues. Deletions cut 0 bases from V and 8 bases from J, with 11 bases between.

The V call is TRBV5-1, the J call TRBJ2-6, with 8 bases identical to TRBD1. The CDR3 spans 23 residues. Germline values: CDR1 SGHRS, CDR2 YFSETQ. Trimming at V came to 4 bases and at J to 0 bases, leaving 24 bases not matched to a gene. DNA of the CDR3: TGCGCCAGCAGCGAACCGACAGGGGCCACTTCTGGAGGGACTCTCTCTGGGGCCAACGTCCTGACTTTC. As protein: CASSEPTGATSGGTLSGANVLTF.

The chain recombines TRBV5-6 with TRBJ2-7; TRBD1 matches at 9 bases. The V gene's germline CDR1 is SGHDT and CDR2 YYEEEE. Unmatched junction bases numbered 12, after V lost 2 bases and J lost 6 bases. This CDR3 has 16 amino acids. DNA of the CDR3: TGTGCCAGCAGCTTTGTTGGGACAGGGCTTTTCGCCGAGCAGTACTTC. Amino acids: CASSFVGTGLFAEQYF.

V is TRBV6-1 and J is TRBJ2-7; the D gene is possibly TRBD1 (5 bases). Germline V gene lookup returns CDR1 MNHNS and CDR2 SASEGT. Trimming shortened V by 1 base and J by 6 bases, and 13 bases separated the two germline ends. The CDR3 consists of 14 residues. CDR3 DNA: TGTGCCAGCAGTGAAGAATATTGGACATCCGAGCAGTACTTC. It encodes CASSEEYWTSEQYF.

The chain combines TRBV9 with TRBJ2-7; TRBD2 matches 13 bases. Trimming took 2 bases from V and 11 from J; bases not matched to a gene: 7. In germline, CDR1 is SGDLS, CDR2 YYNGEE. The CDR3 has 14 amino acids. As DNA, the CDR3 is TGTGCCAGCAGCGTCGGACTAGCGGGGGAAGTGGAGTACTTC. Protein product: CASSVGLAGEVEYF.

This clone has just a few counts. This rearrangement joins TRBV28 to TRBJ1-3; D is possibly TRBD1 (5 bases). The V end lost 7 bases, the J end lost 11 bases, and 21 bases lay between the germline ends. The V gene's germline CDR1 is MDHEN and CDR2 SYDVKM. This CDR3 has 14 amino acids. The CDR3 nucleotides are TGTGCCAGCATCCCAGCAGGACAAAGGGGTGCCATATATTTT. Translation gives CASIPAGQRGAIYF.

The J gene is TRBJ2-1, the V gene TRBV6-1; possible D gene TRBD1, 6 bases. This CDR3 comprises 16 residues. V was cut by 4 bases and J by 2 bases, with 15 bases left in between. The germline V gene has CDR1 MNHNS and CDR2 SASEGT. The DNA of the CDR3 is TGTGCCAGCAGTGCTTCTACAGGGCAGACCTACAATGAGCAGTTCTTC. Translated: CASSASTGQTYNEQFF.

This chain connects TRBV10-3 to TRBJ2-7; 8 positions agree with TRBD2. Unmatched junction bases numbered 12, after V lost 6 bases and J lost 2 bases. Germline V gives CDR1 ENHRY, CDR2 SYGVKD. The CDR3 loop spans 16 amino acids. The CDR3 region is CAISPALAGAPYEQYF. The DNA of the CDR3 is TGTGCCATCAGCCCCGCGCTAGCGGGCGCGCCCTACGAGCAGTACTTC.

The chain is built from TRBV5-6 and TRBJ1-3; unclear D gene. V was clipped by 0 bases and J by 1 base, with 5 bases between them. Germline CDR1 and CDR2: SGHDT and YYEEEE. The CDR3 sequence is 14 residues long. CDR3 bases: TGTGCCAGCAGCTTGGGCAGGTCTGGAAACACCATATATTTT. This gives the protein CASSLGRSGNTIYF.

This chain uses TRBV6-5 with TRBJ1-1, with TRBD1 matching 9 bases. J lost 1 base, V lost 6 bases, and 3 bases had no gene match. Looked up from germline, CDR1 is MNHEY and CDR2 is SVGAGI. CDR3 length: 14 amino acids. This CDR3 reads CASRLDRGNTEAFF. DNA of the CDR3: TGTGCCAGCAGACTGGACAGGGGGAACACTGAAGCTTTCTTT.

In regard to this clone: This specimen includes other DNA sequences encoding the same CDR3. This chain connects TRBV5-1 to TRBJ2-5, with D tentatively TRBD2 (6 bases). Germline CDR1 is SGHRS and CDR2 is YFSETQ. V lost 0 bases and J lost 4, with 13 bases in between. The CDR3 contains 15 residues. In DNA form, the CDR3 reads TGCGCCAGCAGCTTGGCCGGGGGTCCGGGAGAGACCCAGTACTTC. Translating gives CASSLAGGPGETQYF.

The chain links TRBV4-2 to TRBJ2-7; D may be TRBD1 (5 bases). CDR3 length: 14 residues. Germline assignment: CDR1 LGHNA and CDR2 YNFKEQ. V lost 3 bases to trimming and J lost 7 bases, with 16 bases between them. The CDR3 loop is CASSHTLGRDEQYF. The CDR3 DNA reads TGTGCCAGCAGCCACACCCTTGGCAGGGATGAGCAGTACTTC.

This clone appeared once. Other DNA sequences within the sample encode an identical CDR3. The rearrangement links TRBV6-6 to TRBJ1-1; D gene unclear. The CDR3 is 13 amino acids. The ends were cut back, 0 bases at V and 2 bases at J, with 4 bases in the middle. Per germline, CDR1 MNHNY and CDR2 SVGAGI (reference sequence). The CDR3 bases are TGTGCCAGCAGTTACTCGACTAACACTGAAGCTTTCTTT. This translates into CASSYSTNTEAFF.

This rearrangement joins TRBV7-8 to TRBJ1-3, with a weak D call TRBD1 (6 bases). The CDR3 has 16 residues. Per the germline V gene, CDR1 is SGHVS and CDR2 is FQNEAQ. The V and J ends lost 5 bases and 0 bases respectively, with 14 bases between them. CDR3 amino acids: CASSPETGFSGNTIYF. The CDR3 DNA reads TGTGCCAGCAGCCCAGAGACAGGCTTCTCTGGAAACACCATATATTTT. Drawing the rest from reference TRBV7-8 and TRBJ1-3, the complete variable domain is GAGVSQSPRYKVAKRGQDVALRCDPISGHVSLFWYQQALGQGPEFLTYFQNEAQLDKSGLPSDRFFAERPEGSVSTLKIQRTQQEDSAVYLCASSPETGFSGNTIYFGEGSWLTVV.

The chain has TRBV25-1 and TRBJ1-2; D call uncertain. Germline assignment: CDR1 MGHDK and CDR2 SYGVNS. The CDR3 covers 16 residues. Trimming stripped 4 bases from V and 1 base from J, with 16 bases between. CDR3 sequence (DNA): TGTGCCAGCAGTGGCCCTTTTGAGAACCTTAACTATGGCTACACCTTC. Protein: CASSGPFENLNYGYTF.

The J gene is TRBJ1-1, the V gene TRBV28, with 9 bases lining up with TRBD1. Trimming took 8 bases from V and 1 from J; bases not matched to a gene: 5. This CDR3 comprises 14 residues. Germline V gene sequence: CDR1 MDHEN, CDR2 SYDVKM. The CDR3 loop is CASGTGSWNTEAFF. In DNA, the CDR3 is TGTGCCAGCGGGACAGGGAGTTGGAACACTGAAGCTTTCTTT.

The chain joins TRBV19 to TRBJ1-1; D possibly corresponds to TRBD1 (5 bases). Germline lookup yields CDR1 LNHDA and CDR2 SQIVND (reference sequence). This CDR3 is 15 amino acids long. V was shortened by 5 bases and J by 4 bases, with 17 bases between the two germline ends. The CDR3 DNA follows: TGTGCCAGTAGTGCAATGTGGGGAGGGGTCACTGAAGCTTTCTTT. The encoded protein is CASSAMWGGVTEAFF.

This chain uses TRBV5-1 with TRBJ2-1; 8 bases are a match to TRBD2. The J segment lost 1 base and the V segment lost 0 bases, leaving 3 bases of the junction unmatched. Germline V gene sequence: CDR1 SGHRS, CDR2 YFSETQ. The CDR3 spans 16 residues. CDR3 in amino acids: CASSLVTGGSYNEQFF. The CDR3 DNA is TGCGCCAGCAGCTTGGTTACGGGAGGGTCCTACAATGAGCAGTTCTTC.

This rearrangement joins TRBV14 to TRBJ2-1, with 7 positions matching TRBD2. CDR3 length equals 18 residues. Looked up from germline, CDR1 is SGHDN and CDR2 is FVKESK. The V segment lost 4 bases and the J segment 4 bases; nucleotides outside the gene matches: 16. The CDR3 DNA sequence: TGTGCCAGCAGCCGCGGGAGTTTAATGCGGGGGAATTACAATGAGCAGTTCTTC. Translation: CASSRGSLMRGNYNEQFF.

The J gene is TRBJ1-2, the V gene TRBV5-5, with 8 bases lining up with TRBD1. Germline V gene data show CDR1 as SGHKS and CDR2 as YYEKEE (reference sequence). CDR3 length equals 18 residues. J was trimmed by 6 bases and V by 0 bases; bases with no gene match: 16. The CDR3: CASSLGNRGRKNYDGYTF. The CDR3 DNA reads TGTGCCAGCAGCTTGGGAAACAGGGGGAGAAAAAATTATGATGGCTACACCTTC.

J is TRBJ2-3 and V is TRBV7-7, with a weak D call TRBD2 (5 bases). This CDR3 has 15 residues. The germline gives CDR1 SSHAT, CDR2 FNYEAQ (reference sequence). V was trimmed by 2 bases and J by 6 bases, leaving 15 bases between them. The CDR3 nucleotides are TGTGCCAGCAGCTTATCCGGGGTGGGTTTGGATACGCAGTATTTT. Encoded protein: CASSLSGVGLDTQYF.

Comments on this clone: The junction does not match germline at one end; this may be a read error. Distinct nucleotide sequences in the sample also encode this CDR3. The chain links TRBV6-1 to TRBJ2-7, with 10 bases that match TRBD2. In germline, CDR1 is MNHNS, CDR2 SASEGT. CDR3 length: 17 residues. The CDR3 DNA is TGCGCCAGCAGTGAATTTCTAGCGGGAGCATTTTCCTACGAGCAGTACTTC. Translation: CASSEFLAGAFSYEQYF.

J is TRBJ1-1 and V is TRBV28, with D possibly TRBD1 on 5 matching bases. The CDR3 consists of 14 residues. The V gene lost 8 bases and the J gene lost 5 bases, with 18 bases spanning the gap. CDR1 and CDR2 from the germline V gene are MDHEN and SYDVKM. The CDR3 sequence is CASLRRGVWTEAFF. In nucleotides, the CDR3 is TGTGCCAGCCTCCGCCGGGGGGTATGGACTGAAGCTTTCTTT.

The chain couples TRBV19 to TRBJ2-3; 8 bases line up with TRBD2. This CDR3 has 15 residues. CDR1 and CDR2 (germline): LNHDA, SQIVND (reference sequence). V lost 3 bases, J lost 2 bases, and 4 bases stayed unmatched. The CDR3 loop is CASSMVAGYTDTQYF. The CDR3 region has the DNA TGTGCCAGTAGTATGGTAGCGGGGTACACAGATACGCAGTATTTT.